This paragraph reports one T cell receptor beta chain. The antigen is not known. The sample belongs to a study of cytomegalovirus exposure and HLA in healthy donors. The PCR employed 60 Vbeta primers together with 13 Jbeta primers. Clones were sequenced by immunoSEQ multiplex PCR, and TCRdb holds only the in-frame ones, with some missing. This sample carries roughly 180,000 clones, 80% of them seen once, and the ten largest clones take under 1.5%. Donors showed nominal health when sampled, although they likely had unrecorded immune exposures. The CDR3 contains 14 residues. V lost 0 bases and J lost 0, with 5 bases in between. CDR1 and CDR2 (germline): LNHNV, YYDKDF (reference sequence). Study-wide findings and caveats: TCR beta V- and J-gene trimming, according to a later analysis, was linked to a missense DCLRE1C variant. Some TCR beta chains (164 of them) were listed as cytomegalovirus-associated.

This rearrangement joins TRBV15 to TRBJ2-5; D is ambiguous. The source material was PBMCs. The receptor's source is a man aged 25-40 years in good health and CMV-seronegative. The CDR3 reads CATSRENYQETQYF. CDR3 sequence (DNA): TGTGCCACCAGCAGAGAAAACTACCAAGAGACCCAGTACTTC.